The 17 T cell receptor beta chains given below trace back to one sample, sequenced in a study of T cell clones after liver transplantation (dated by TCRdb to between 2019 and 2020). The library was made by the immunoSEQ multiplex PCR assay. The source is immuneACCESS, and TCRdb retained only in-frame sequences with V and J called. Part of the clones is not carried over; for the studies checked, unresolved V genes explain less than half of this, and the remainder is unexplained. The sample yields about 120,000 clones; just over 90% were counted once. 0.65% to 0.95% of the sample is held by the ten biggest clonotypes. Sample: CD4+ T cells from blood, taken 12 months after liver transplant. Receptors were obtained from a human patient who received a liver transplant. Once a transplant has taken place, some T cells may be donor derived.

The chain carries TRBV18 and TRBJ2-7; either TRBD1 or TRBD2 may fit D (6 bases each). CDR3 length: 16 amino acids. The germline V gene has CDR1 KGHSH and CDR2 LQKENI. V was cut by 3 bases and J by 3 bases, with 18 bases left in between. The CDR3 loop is CASSPSRRDTYYEQYF. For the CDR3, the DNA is TGTGCCAGCTCACCCAGTCGGCGGGACACTTACTACGAGCAGTACTTC.

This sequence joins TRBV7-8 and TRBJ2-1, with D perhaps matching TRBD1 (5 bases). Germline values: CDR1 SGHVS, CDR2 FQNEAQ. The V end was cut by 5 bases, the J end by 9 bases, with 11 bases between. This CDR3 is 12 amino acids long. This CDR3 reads CASSPLGAEQFF. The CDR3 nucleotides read TGTGCCAGCAGCCCGCTAGGGGCTGAGCAGTTCTTC.

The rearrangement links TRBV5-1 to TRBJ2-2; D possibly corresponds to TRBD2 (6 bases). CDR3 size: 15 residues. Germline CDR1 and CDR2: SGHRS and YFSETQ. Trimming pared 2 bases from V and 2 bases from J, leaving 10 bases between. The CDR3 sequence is CASSLRGLNTGELFF. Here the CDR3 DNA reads TGCGCCAGCAGCTTACGCGGACTAAACACCGGGGAGCTGTTTTTT.

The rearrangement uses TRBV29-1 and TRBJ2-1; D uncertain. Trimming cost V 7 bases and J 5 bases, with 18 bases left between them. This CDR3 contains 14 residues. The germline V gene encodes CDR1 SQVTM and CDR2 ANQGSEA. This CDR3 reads CSAPGPGGDNEQFF. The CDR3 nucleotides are TGCAGCGCCCCAGGTCCCGGTGGGGACAATGAGCAGTTCTTC.

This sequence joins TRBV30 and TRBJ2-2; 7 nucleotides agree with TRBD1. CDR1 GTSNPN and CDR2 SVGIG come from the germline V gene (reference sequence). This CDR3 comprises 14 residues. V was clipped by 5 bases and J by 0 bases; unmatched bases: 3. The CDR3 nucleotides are TGTGCCTGGGCCGGGACAGCGAACACCGGGGAGCTGTTTTTT. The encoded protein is CAWAGTANTGELFF.

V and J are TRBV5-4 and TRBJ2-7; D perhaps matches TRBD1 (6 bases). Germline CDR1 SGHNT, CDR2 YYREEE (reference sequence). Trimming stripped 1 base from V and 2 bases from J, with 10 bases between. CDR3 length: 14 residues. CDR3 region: CASSLTGRPYEQYF. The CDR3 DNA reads TGTGCCAGCAGCTTGACAGGGAGACCCTACGAGCAGTACTTC. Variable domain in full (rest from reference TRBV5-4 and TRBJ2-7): ETGVTQSPTHLIKTRGQQVTLRCSSQSGHNTVSWYQQALGQGPQFIFQYYREEENGRGNFPPRFSGLQFPNYSSELNVNALELDDSALYLCASSLTGRPYEQYFGPGTRLTVT.

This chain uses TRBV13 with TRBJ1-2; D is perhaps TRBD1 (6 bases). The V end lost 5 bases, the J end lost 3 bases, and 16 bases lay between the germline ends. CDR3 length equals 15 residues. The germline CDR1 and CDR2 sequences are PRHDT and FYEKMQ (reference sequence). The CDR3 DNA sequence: TGTGCCAGCAGCCTTAGGGAACAGGGAGACTATGGCTACACCTTC. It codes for CASSLREQGDYGYTF.

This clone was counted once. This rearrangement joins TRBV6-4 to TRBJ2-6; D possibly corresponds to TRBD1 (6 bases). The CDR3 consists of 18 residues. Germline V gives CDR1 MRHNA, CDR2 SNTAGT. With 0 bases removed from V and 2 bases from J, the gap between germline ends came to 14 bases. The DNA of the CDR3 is TGTGCCAGCAGTGACTCTAACAGGGTAGGCCCTGGGGCCAACGTCCTGACTTTC. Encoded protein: CASSDSNRVGPGANVLTF.

Here the CDR3 reads CASSLFGGETQYF. CDR3 bases: TGTGCCAGCAGTTTATTTGGGGGGGAGACCCAGTACTTC. The chain combines TRBV28 with TRBJ2-5, with D possibly matching TRBD2 (6 bases). CDR1 MDHEN and CDR2 SYDVKM come from the germline V gene. V was clipped by 1 base and J by 5 bases, with 8 bases between them. The CDR3 length is 13 residues.

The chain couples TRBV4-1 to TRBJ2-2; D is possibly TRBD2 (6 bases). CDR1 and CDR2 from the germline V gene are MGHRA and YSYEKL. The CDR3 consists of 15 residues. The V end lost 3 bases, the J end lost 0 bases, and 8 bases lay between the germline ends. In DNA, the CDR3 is TGCGCCAGCAGCCATACGGGAGCGAACACCGGGGAGCTGTTTTTT. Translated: CASSHTGANTGELFF.

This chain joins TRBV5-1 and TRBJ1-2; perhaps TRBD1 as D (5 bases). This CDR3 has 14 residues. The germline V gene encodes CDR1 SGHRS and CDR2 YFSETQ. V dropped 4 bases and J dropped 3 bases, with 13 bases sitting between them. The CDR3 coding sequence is TGCGCCAGCAGCGGGACGTCCGGTGACTATGGCTACACCTTC. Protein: CASSGTSGDYGYTF.

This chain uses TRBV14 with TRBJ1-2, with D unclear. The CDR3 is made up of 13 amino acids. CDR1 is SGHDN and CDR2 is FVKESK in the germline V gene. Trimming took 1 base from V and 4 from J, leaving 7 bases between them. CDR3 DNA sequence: TGTGCCAGCAGCCAAGGCTCGGCCTATGGCTACACCTTC. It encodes CASSQGSAYGYTF.

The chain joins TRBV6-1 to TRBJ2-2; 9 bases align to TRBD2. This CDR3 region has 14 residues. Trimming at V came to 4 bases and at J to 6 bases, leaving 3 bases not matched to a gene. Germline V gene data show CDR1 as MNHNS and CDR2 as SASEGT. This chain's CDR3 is CASSVAGVPGELFF. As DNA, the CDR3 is TGTGCCAGCAGTGTAGCGGGAGTCCCCGGGGAGCTGTTTTTT.

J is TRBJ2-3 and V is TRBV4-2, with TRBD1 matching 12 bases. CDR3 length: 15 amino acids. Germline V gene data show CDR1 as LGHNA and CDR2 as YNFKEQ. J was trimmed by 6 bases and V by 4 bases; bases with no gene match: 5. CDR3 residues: CASSPPGQGADTQYF. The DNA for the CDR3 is TGTGCCAGCAGCCCACCGGGACAGGGGGCCGATACGCAGTATTTT.

The CDR3 protein is CASSPEGFYEQYF. The CDR3 DNA is TGTGCCAGCTCACCGGAAGGGTTCTACGAGCAGTACTTC. V usage is TRBV18 and J usage is TRBJ2-7, with D unclear. CDR3 length equals 13 residues. In germline, CDR1 is KGHSH, CDR2 LQKENI. The V end was cut by 3 bases, the J end by 3 bases, with 9 bases between.

For the CDR3, the DNA is TGTGCCAGCAGCGTAGTTTCCACTGGGGCCAACGTCCTGACTTTC. The encoded protein is CASSVVSTGANVLTF. This sequence joins TRBV9 and TRBJ2-6; D remains ambiguous. Germline CDR1 SGDLS, CDR2 YYNGEE. The germline V and J ends were trimmed by 0 bases and 2 bases, with 6 bases remaining between them. This CDR3 is built from 15 residues.

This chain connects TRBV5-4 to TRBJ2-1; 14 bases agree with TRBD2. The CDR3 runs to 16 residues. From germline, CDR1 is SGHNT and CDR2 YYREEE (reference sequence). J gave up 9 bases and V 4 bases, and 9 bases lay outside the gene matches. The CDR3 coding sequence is TGTGCCAGCAGCGCTGGGACTAGCGGGAGAACGGTTGAGCAGTTCTTC. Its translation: CASSAGTSGRTVEQFF.